Included here is one T cell receptor (beta chain) sequence, with context. This sample is drawn from a study of blood T cell repertoires in COVID-19. In the study overall: From the United States, Italy and Spain came samples of acute and convalescent COVID-19. T cells, B-cell-depleted T cells, or PBMCs provided the cDNA or gDNA that served as material.

In the authors' workflow: How many nucleated cells were present was estimated from reference gene primer amplification. Method: immunoSEQ multiplex PCR; TCRdb's copy keeps in-frame clones and lacks some. For V, J and clone size, that table is used; D and trimming come from the DNA. Of approximately 220,000 clones in the sample, 87% were seen once. Germline CDR1 and CDR2: SGHTA and FQGNSA. The CDR3 is 15 amino acids. Losses at the gene ends were 3 bases for V and 9 bases for J; bases not matched to a gene: 10. The material sequenced was PBMCs or T cells enriched from blood (not recorded which). The J gene is TRBJ2-1, the V gene TRBV7-2, with TRBD2 matching over 8 bases. This clonotype originated in a woman in her twenties or thirties with acute COVID-19. Written as DNA, the CDR3 is TGTGCCAGCAGCTTCTTCCGGGGGGGGAGAAGTGAGCAGTTCTTC. This gives the protein CASSFFRGGRSEQFF.